This TCR beta chain originates from a study of T cells in Graves' hyperthyroidism and ophthalmopathy. Study outcomes and limitations: The model forecast ophthalmopathy, anticipating it by a median about six months before onset. Within blood appeared most thyroid clonotypes that had expanded above 0.001.

With respect to this clonotype: Its target is unknown.

Patients with ophthalmopathy all had a Clinical Activity Score of at least 3, a NOSPECS grade of at least 4 and duration under 3 months. Regions amplified from RNA transcripts were the TCR beta CDR3 regions. The TCR CDR3 was amplified in a first-round RT-PCR using the HTBI primer set. TCRdb fed the multiplex PCR reads into MiXCR, producing one record per CDR3 protein. The repertoire holds about 380,000 distinct CDR3 sequences, with 15% to 20% as singletons. Trimming left V 0 bases short and J 7 bases short, with 10 bases between. This CDR3 is 15 amino acids long. The germline gives CDR1 MNHEY, CDR2 SVGEGT.

The V gene is TRBV6-2 or TRBV6-3, the J gene TRBJ1-6, with D possibly being TRBD1 (5 bases). The sequenced sample consisted of blood. The sequence was obtained from a man between 18 and 35 years old with Graves' ophthalmopathy. For the CDR3, the DNA is TGTGCCAGCAGTTACTCGGGGGGGAAGAATTCACCCCTCCACTTT. It is translated as CASSYSGGKNSPLHF.